One and the same sample provided the 22 T cell receptor beta chains below, sequenced in a study of blood T cells in healthy people across ages. Combining a sample-barcoded 5' primer with a J-beta primer mix, a second PCR ran for roughly 7 to 11 cycles. TCRdb reprocessed the 5' RACE reads via MiXCR and lists one record per CDR3 protein. The sample has approximately 2,000,000 distinct CDR3 sequences; about two fifths are singletons. The sequencing input was blood. These receptors were taken from a human donor in good health.

This clonotype was seen a few times. The chain combines TRBV4-2 with TRBJ1-2; weak D call: TRBD1 (5 bases). The CDR3 runs to 14 residues. Trimming pared 6 bases from V and 4 bases from J, leaving 15 bases between. Germline lookup yields CDR1 LGHNA and CDR2 YNFKEQ. This chain's CDR3 is CASRFRGESYGYTF. For the CDR3, the DNA is TGTGCCAGCAGATTTCGAGGGGAGAGCTATGGCTACACCTTC.

J is TRBJ1-6 and V is TRBV7-2; 7 bases agree with TRBD1. The CDR3 spans 14 residues. J was trimmed by 14 bases and V by 7 bases; bases with no gene match: 14. CDR1 is SGHTA, CDR2 FQGNSA, per germline. CDR3: CASTVRGQPDSLHF. CDR3 nucleotide sequence: TGTGCCAGCACCGTAAGGGGACAGCCGGATTCCCTCCACTTT.

The gene calls are TRBV20-1 and TRBJ1-5, with 7 bases that match TRBD1. Germline CDR1 and CDR2: DFQATT and SNEGSKA (reference sequence). J lost 3 bases, V lost 6 bases, and 8 bases had no gene match. The CDR3 is made up of 14 amino acids. The CDR3 coding sequence is TGCAGTGCATCAGGGGGGAGCGACAATCAGCCCCAGCATTTT. Amino acid sequence: CSASGGSDNQPQHF.

The rearrangement links TRBV20-1 to TRBJ2-3, with 10 bases aligning to TRBD2. The V and J ends lost 5 bases and 0 bases, in that order; junction bases with no gene match: 8. The CDR3 consists of 16 residues. The germline CDR1 and CDR2 sequences are DFQATT and SNEGSKA (reference sequence). The CDR3 reads CSAFPSGGPSTDTQYF. The DNA for the CDR3 is TGCAGTGCTTTCCCTAGCGGGGGTCCTAGCACAGATACGCAGTATTTT.

This clonotype was picked up one time. The V and J genes are TRBV5-5 and TRBJ1-1; 11 bases fit TRBD1. V dropped 4 bases and J dropped 6; count of bases not matched to a gene: 11. CDR3 length equals 16 residues. CDR1 and CDR2 (germline): SGHKS, YYEKEE (reference sequence). DNA of the CDR3: TGTGCCAGCAGCACGCAACGGACAGGGGGCTTGGCTGAAGCTTTCTTT. It is translated as CASSTQRTGGLAEAFF.

V usage is TRBV12-3 or TRBV12-4 and J usage is TRBJ1-3, with D possibly TRBD1 on 5 matching bases. Trimming shortened V by 1 base and J by 0 bases, and 7 bases separated the two germline ends. The CDR3 has 15 amino acids. CDR3 amino acids: CASSLEGLSGNTIYF. DNA for the CDR3: TGTGCCAGCAGTTTAGAGGGACTCTCTGGAAACACCATATATTTT.

The V gene is TRBV20-1, the J gene TRBJ2-1, with 7 positions matching TRBD2. CDR3 length equals 16 residues. Trimming took 0 bases from V and 0 from J; bases not matched to a gene: 5. The germline CDR1 and CDR2 sequences are DFQATT and SNEGSKA (reference sequence). CDR3 residues: CSARDRKRGSYNEQFF. The CDR3 DNA reads as TGCAGTGCTAGAGATCGGAAGCGGGGCTCCTACAATGAGCAGTTCTTC.

This clonotype has just a few counts. The rearrangement uses TRBV6-1 and TRBJ2-7; TRBD2 matches 8 bases. The CDR3 sequence is 13 residues long. CDR1 and CDR2 from the germline V gene are MNHNS and SASEGT. V trimming: 8 bases; J trimming: 3 bases; junction bases outside the gene matches: 6. CDR3 DNA: TGTGCCAGCGGGCCTAGCGGGTTCTACGAGCAGTACTTC. Amino acids: CASGPSGFYEQYF.

The chain uses TRBV7-6 and TRBJ1-1, with TRBD1 identical over 9 bases. Germline values: CDR1 SGHVS, CDR2 FNYEAQ. Trimming cost V 4 bases and J 4 bases; bases outside gene matches: 13. This CDR3 has 17 amino acids. For the CDR3, the DNA is TGTGCCAGCAGCTCTTACAGGGGGCGGTTTGGGGTCACTGAAGCTTTCTTT. It encodes CASSSYRGRFGVTEAFF.

This clonotype occurred a few times. The chain links TRBV6-2 or TRBV6-3 to TRBJ2-7, with TRBD1 identical over 7 bases. From germline, CDR1 is MNHEY and CDR2 SVGEGT. The CDR3 is 14 residues long. V lost 4 bases, J lost 2 bases, and 5 bases stayed unmatched. The CDR3 nucleotides are TGTGCCAGCAGTTGGGACAGCCGCACCTACGAGCAGTACTTC. Protein sequence: CASSWDSRTYEQYF.

The table lists this clonotype with a few counts. CDR3 loop: CASSQERVQGRGNTEAFF. CDR3 in DNA: TGCGCCAGCAGCCAAGAGCGGGTACAGGGGCGGGGGAACACTGAAGCTTTCTTT. This chain uses TRBV4-1 with TRBJ1-1; 7 positions agree with TRBD1. The CDR3 loop spans 18 amino acids. From germline, CDR1 is MGHRA and CDR2 YSYEKL. The trim removed 0 bases at V and 1 base at J, leaving 11 bases unmatched.

This sequence joins TRBV20-1 and TRBJ2-3; D tentatively fits TRBD1 or TRBD2 (5 bases each). CDR1 DFQATT and CDR2 SNEGSKA come from the germline V gene (reference sequence). The CDR3 consists of 13 residues. V lost 2 bases and J lost 7, with 13 bases in between. The CDR3 reads CSARLGVVNTQYF. CDR3 nucleotides: TGCAGTGCTAGATTGGGGGTGGTGAATACGCAGTATTTT.

The chain carries TRBV10-3 and TRBJ2-5; 10 bases map to TRBD2. The junction had 1 base not matched to a gene; V was cut back by 3 bases and J by 3 bases. The CDR3 has 14 residues. Germline V gives CDR1 ENHRY, CDR2 SYGVKD. CDR3 nucleotide sequence: TGTGCCATCAGTGAAGCGGGGGGGGAAGAGACCCAGTACTTC. As protein: CAISEAGGEETQYF.

This clonotype has just one count. This rearrangement joins TRBV12-3 or TRBV12-4 to TRBJ1-2, with a possible D match to TRBD1 (6 bases). Deletions cut 5 bases from V and 10 bases from J, with 17 bases between. The CDR3 has 13 residues. CDR3 bases: TGTGCCAGCAGTCCAGGGGTAGGACATGACTACACCTTC. It translates to CASSPGVGHDYTF.

This clonotype turned up a few times. At one boundary the junction diverges from the germline segment, which might be a read error. The chain employs TRBV18 and TRBJ1-2; D call uncertain. Per germline, CDR1 KGHSH and CDR2 LQKENI. CDR3 length equals 12 residues. CDR3 DNA sequence: TGCGCCAGCAGCCCCCCGGACTATGGCTACACCTTC. Encoded protein: CASSPPDYGYTF.

In its sample, this clonotype was seen a few times. The gene calls are TRBV5-6 and TRBJ2-5; D remains unclear. The CDR3 consists of 15 residues. CDR1 is SGHDT, CDR2 YYEEEE, per germline. With 0 bases removed from V and 5 bases from J, the gap between germline ends came to 14 bases. CDR3 nucleotides: TGTGCCAGCAGCTTGGGACCACGAGTGGAGGAGACCCAGTACTTC. Translation: CASSLGPRVEETQYF.

The rearrangement uses TRBV27 and TRBJ2-1; no firm D call. The J call may be mistaken, given a closer DNA end match to TRBJ2-7. This CDR3 is 14 amino acids long. Germline loops: CDR1 MNHEY, CDR2 SMNVEV (reference sequence). CDR3 loop: CASSPLSHTYEQYF. The DNA of the CDR3 is TGTGCCAGCAGTCCGCTCAGCCATACCTACGAGCAGTACTTC.

The chain couples TRBV6-1 to TRBJ1-2, with a tentative D call TRBD1 (5 bases). This CDR3 is built from 14 residues. Trimming took 7 bases from V and 0 from J, leaving 12 bases between them. Germline loops: CDR1 MNHNS, CDR2 SASEGT. The DNA of the CDR3 is TGTGCCAGCATTCGGGACCTATCTAACTATGGCTACACCTTC. This encodes CASIRDLSNYGYTF.

J is TRBJ1-5 and V is TRBV12-3 or TRBV12-4; a possible D gene is TRBD1 (5 bases). Trimming took off 7 bases at V and 4 bases at J, with 17 bases between the two ends. The CDR3 loop spans 15 amino acids. CDR3 DNA sequence: TGTGCCAGCACCCGCGACGGGAAGGGGAATCAGCCCCAGCATTTT. Translated: CASTRDGKGNQPQHF.

The V and J genes are TRBV6-6 and TRBJ2-7; D may be TRBD1 or TRBD2 (6 bases each). The germline V gene has CDR1 MNHNY and CDR2 SVGAGI (reference sequence). The CDR3 sequence is 15 residues long. Trimming stripped 6 bases from V and 3 bases from J, with 18 bases between. The CDR3 DNA is TGTGCCAGCAGATATGTAGGGGGGACTCTCTACGAGCAGTACTTC. Amino acids: CASRYVGGTLYEQYF.

This clonotype was counted ten times or more. The rearrangement links TRBV20-1 to TRBJ2-7; D gene ambiguous. Germline loops: CDR1 DFQATT, CDR2 SNEGSKA (reference sequence). The CDR3 loop spans 13 amino acids. CDR3 sequence reads: CSPEDPFSYEQYF. In DNA form, the CDR3 reads TGCAGCCCCGAGGATCCATTCTCCTACGAGCAGTACTTC.

CDR3 in DNA: TGTGCCACCAGTGAAACAGCGGGGGCGAACACCGGGGAGCTGTTTTTT. It codes for CATSETAGANTGELFF. The chain employs TRBV24-1 and TRBJ2-2; 8 nucleotides line up with TRBD2. Germline V CDR1 and CDR2: KGHDR, SFDVKD. CDR3 length equals 16 residues. With 4 bases clipped from V and 0 bases from J, the junction kept 3 bases outside the gene matches.